The 8 T cell receptor beta chains reported below all come from one sample, sequenced in a study of blood T cell repertoires in COVID-19. Assay: immunoSEQ multiplex PCR; the TCRdb copy retains only in-frame clones and omits some. Of 80,000 to 95,000 clones in the sample, 70% to 90% are singletons; the top ten hold 13% to 15%. The specimen was peripheral blood. Every receptor here comes from a woman in her 70s with acute or convalescent COVID-19.

The genes are TRBV7-5 and TRBJ1-1. TRBV7-5 corresponds to a pseudogene. This CDR3 is built from 22 residues. CDR3 loop: CARSAAHTFNHLREVKNTEAFF. The CDR3 bases are TGTGCCAGAAGCGCAGCTCACACGTTTAACCACCTGCGGGAAGTAAAGAACACTGAAGCTTTCTTT.

The CDR3 sequence: CASSLSWRDTDTQYF. The CDR3 DNA reads TGTGCCAGCAGTTTAAGTTGGAGGGATACAGATACGCAGTATTTT. V and J are TRBV27 and TRBJ2-3, with D perhaps matching TRBD2 (6 bases). V was trimmed by 2 bases and J by 3 bases, leaving 12 bases between them. Germline values: CDR1 MNHEY, CDR2 SMNVEV (reference sequence). This CDR3 region has 15 residues.

The genes are TRBV28 and TRBJ2-5; 7 bases are a match to TRBD2. The CDR3 has 14 amino acids. Germline V lookup: CDR1 MDHEN, CDR2 SYDVKM. V was clipped by 3 bases and J by 0 bases; unmatched bases: 1. As DNA, the CDR3 is TGTGCCAGCAGTTTCGCGGGAGACCAAGAGACCCAGTACTTC. This codes for CASSFAGDQETQYF.

Only a few counts were recorded for this clone. The identical CDR3 is also encoded by other nucleotide sequences in the sample. The rearrangement uses TRBV15 and TRBJ1-2, with unresolved D. The germline gives CDR1 LNHNV, CDR2 YYDKDF (reference sequence). The CDR3 runs to 14 residues. V was cut by 0 bases and J by 7 bases, with 12 bases left in between. The CDR3 nucleotides are TGTGCCACCAGCAGAGATCGGTTTCCAGGTGGCTACACCTTC. It is translated as CATSRDRFPGGYTF.

In DNA form, the CDR3 reads TGTGCCTGGGGTGGGACAGGGGGACGTCAGCCCCAGCATTTT. It translates to CAWGGTGGRQPQHF. The J gene is TRBJ1-5, the V gene TRBV30; 11 bases match TRBD1. The junction had 6 bases not matched to a gene; V was cut back by 5 bases and J by 6 bases. The germline V gene encodes CDR1 GTSNPN and CDR2 SVGIG (reference sequence). This CDR3 contains 14 residues.

The rearrangement joins TRBV14 to TRBJ1-6; 10 bases match TRBD1. This CDR3 has 15 residues. The V gene's germline CDR1 is SGHDN and CDR2 FVKESK. Trimming cost V 5 bases and J 7 bases; bases outside gene matches: 5. CDR3 sequence (DNA): TGTGCCAGCAGCGTAAGACAGGGGGCAAATTCACCCCTCCACTTT. Translating it yields CASSVRQGANSPLHF.

The chain employs TRBV7-2 and TRBJ2-5, with D perhaps TRBD2 (5 bases). V dropped 3 bases and J dropped 5 bases, with 13 bases sitting between them. CDR3 length: 14 amino acids. CDR1 is SGHTA and CDR2 is FQGNSA in the germline V gene. This CDR3 reads CASSFSAGGETQYF. CDR3 nucleotide sequence: TGTGCCAGCAGCTTCAGCGCGGGTGGCGAGACCCAGTACTTC.

Only one count was recorded for this clone. The chain employs TRBV5-1 and TRBJ1-6, with 7 bases that match TRBD1. Trimming at V came to 0 bases and at J to 10 bases, leaving 7 bases not matched to a gene. This CDR3 has 15 amino acids. CDR1 and CDR2 (germline): SGHRS, YFSETQ. DNA of the CDR3: TGCGCCAGCAGCTTGGGGCAGGGGGTAGGATCACCCCTCCACTTT. Its protein is CASSLGQGVGSPLHF.